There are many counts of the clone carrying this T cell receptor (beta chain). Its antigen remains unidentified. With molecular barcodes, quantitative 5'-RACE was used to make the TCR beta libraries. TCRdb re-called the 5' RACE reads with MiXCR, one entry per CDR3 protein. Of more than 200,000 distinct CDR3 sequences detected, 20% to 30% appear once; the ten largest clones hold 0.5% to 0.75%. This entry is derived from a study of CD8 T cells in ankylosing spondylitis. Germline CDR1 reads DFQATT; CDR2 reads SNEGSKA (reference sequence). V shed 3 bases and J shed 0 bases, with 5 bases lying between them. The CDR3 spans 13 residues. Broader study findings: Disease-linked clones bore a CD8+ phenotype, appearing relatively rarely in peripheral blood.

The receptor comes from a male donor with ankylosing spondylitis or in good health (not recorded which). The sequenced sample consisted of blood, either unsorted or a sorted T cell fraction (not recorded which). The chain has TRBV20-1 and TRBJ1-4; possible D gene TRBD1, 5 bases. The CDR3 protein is CSARDTTNEKLFF. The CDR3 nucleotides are TGCAGTGCTAGGGACACAACTAATGAAAAACTGTTTTTT.